These 28 T cell receptor beta chains were sequenced from one sample in a study of blood T cell repertoires in COVID-19. TCRdb's copy holds only in-frame clones and misses some; the assay was immunoSEQ multiplex PCR. Of some 120,000 clones listed, 90% are singletons. Source material: peripheral blood. The source of these receptors is a man aged 60-69 years with COVID-19, enrolled during active disease.

This clone appeared once. The CDR3 region is CASSLGRVPNTEAFF. In DNA form, the CDR3 reads TGTGCCAGCAGCTTGGGCAGGGTCCCGAACACTGAAGCTTTCTTT. This sequence joins TRBV5-4 and TRBJ1-1, with TRBD1 as a possible D gene (5 bases). Per the germline V gene, CDR1 is SGHNT and CDR2 is YYREEE (reference sequence). Trimming cost V 0 bases and J 1 base, with 10 bases left between them. The CDR3 length is 15 residues.

The chain joins TRBV5-4 to TRBJ2-7; no clear D. V was trimmed by 2 bases and J by 0 bases, leaving 6 bases between them. Germline assignment: CDR1 SGHNT and CDR2 YYREEE (reference sequence). This CDR3 comprises 13 residues. DNA of the CDR3: TGTGCCAGCAGCTTCACAAACTCCTACGAGCAGTACTTC. It yields the protein CASSFTNSYEQYF.

The chain carries TRBV7-6 and TRBJ2-3; 10 nucleotides align to TRBD2. Unmatched junction bases numbered 5, after V lost 5 bases and J lost 0 bases. Germline CDR1 reads SGHVS; CDR2 reads FNYEAQ. There are 16 residues in the CDR3. CDR3: CASSQRTSGSTDTQYF. In nucleotides, the CDR3 is TGTGCCAGCAGCCAGCGGACTAGCGGAAGCACAGATACGCAGTATTTT.

This chain connects TRBV18 to TRBJ2-2; tentatively, D is TRBD1 (5 bases). The V and J ends lost 3 bases and 6 bases respectively, with 8 bases between them. The length of the CDR3 is 13 residues. Germline V gives CDR1 KGHSH, CDR2 LQKENI. The CDR3 sequence: CASSPLGAGELFF. The CDR3 nucleotides read TGTGCCAGCTCACCGCTAGGGGCCGGGGAGCTGTTTTTT.

This clone was detected only a few times. The V and J genes are TRBV2 and TRBJ2-1; 10 nucleotides match TRBD2. V lost 7 bases to trimming and J lost 4 bases; unmatched junction nucleotides: 7. CDR3 length: 15 amino acids. Germline CDR1 is SNHLY and CDR2 is FYNNEI. This CDR3 is CASNSGGLAYNEQFF. The CDR3 region has the DNA TGTGCCAGCAATTCGGGGGGACTAGCGTACAATGAGCAGTTCTTC.

In its sample, this clone was seen once. The genes are TRBV9 and TRBJ1-1; the D gene is possibly TRBD1 (5 bases). This CDR3 is 14 amino acids long. Trimming stripped 0 bases from V and 1 base from J, with 7 bases between. Per the germline V gene, CDR1 is SGDLS and CDR2 is YYNGEE. The CDR3 sequence is CASSVDGANTEAFF. The CDR3 region has the DNA TGTGCCAGCAGCGTAGATGGGGCGAACACTGAAGCTTTCTTT.

The V and J genes are TRBV7-9 and TRBJ2-1; the match to TRBD2 covers 7 bases. V lost 5 bases, J lost 7 bases, and 8 bases stayed unmatched. The CDR3 runs 14 residues. CDR1 is SEHNR and CDR2 is FQNEAQ in the germline V gene (reference sequence). The CDR3 spells CASSVSGTTNEQFF. The CDR3 bases are TGTGCCAGCAGCGTGAGCGGGACCACAAATGAGCAGTTCTTC.

The V and J genes are TRBV20-1 and TRBJ2-5; 10 bases map to TRBD1. Germline V gives CDR1 DFQATT, CDR2 SNEGSKA (reference sequence). J was trimmed by 3 bases and V by 3 bases; bases with no gene match: 13. The length of the CDR3 is 17 residues. CDR3 loop: CSASNPLDRGLEETQYF. CDR3 sequence (DNA): TGCAGTGCTAGTAACCCCTTAGACAGGGGGCTTGAAGAGACCCAGTACTTC.

The count of this clone is one. The rearrangement links TRBV12-3 or TRBV12-4 to TRBJ2-1; D gene unclear. This CDR3 has 13 residues. V was shortened by 3 bases and J by 6 bases, with 9 bases between the two germline ends. CDR3 nucleotide sequence: TGTGCCAGCAGTTTTCCCGACATCAATGAGCAGTTCTTC. Amino acids: CASSFPDINEQFF.

This clone was recorded a few times. The chain recombines TRBV2 with TRBJ2-2, with 8 bases identical to TRBD2. The CDR3 sequence is 16 residues long. The V gene end was trimmed by 2 bases and the J gene end by 5 bases; junction bases not matched to a gene: 7. Germline V gives CDR1 SNHLY, CDR2 FYNNEI. For the CDR3, the DNA is TGTGCCAGCAGTGAAAAAGCGGGAGAACTAACCGGGGAGCTGTTTTTT. Translating it yields CASSEKAGELTGELFF. Together with reference TRBV2 and TRBJ2-2, the CDR3 gives the full variable domain: EPEVTQTPSHQVTQMGQEVILRCVPISNHLYFYWYRQILGQKVEFLVSFYNNEISEKSEIFDDQFSVERPDGSNFTLKIRSTKLEDSAMYFCASSEKAGELTGELFFGEGSRLTVL.

CDR3 residues: CASSQGQGLEAFF. The CDR3, as DNA: TGTGCCAGCAGCCAAGGGCAGGGGCTTGAAGCTTTCTTT. The rearrangement joins TRBV3-1 (or the pseudogene TRBV3-2) to TRBJ1-1; tentative D call: TRBD1 (6 bases). The V end lost 1 base, the J end lost 7 bases, and 10 bases lay between the germline ends. Looked up from germline, CDR1 is LGHDT and CDR2 is YNNKEL (reference sequence). The CDR3 length is 13 residues.

The V call is TRBV10-3, the J call TRBJ1-1; D is perhaps TRBD1 (5 bases). The CDR3 loop spans 12 amino acids. CDR1 and CDR2 (germline): ENHRY, SYGVKD. Between the trimmed V and J ends, which lost 5 bases and 6 bases, there was a span of 10 bases. CDR3 in amino acids: CAISPGSAEAFF. CDR3 sequence (DNA): TGTGCCATCAGTCCAGGGTCCGCTGAAGCTTTCTTT.

This clone was seen once. The chain combines TRBV9 with TRBJ2-2; 7 nucleotides align to TRBD1. The germline CDR1 and CDR2 sequences are SGDLS and YYNGEE. V dropped 3 bases and J dropped 5; count of bases not matched to a gene: 10. The CDR3 contains 16 residues. The CDR3 sequence: CASSAPGQLITGELFF. The CDR3 DNA sequence: TGTGCCAGCAGCGCCCCGGGACAGCTAATTACCGGGGAGCTGTTTTTT.

The chain employs TRBV18 and TRBJ2-2, with D perhaps TRBD1 (6 bases). V lost 8 bases, J lost 0 bases, and 13 bases lay in between. Germline CDR1 and CDR2: KGHSH and LQKENI. The CDR3 contains 15 residues. CDR3 in amino acids: CASGQNNANTGELFF. In DNA, the CDR3 is TGTGCCAGCGGACAGAATAACGCGAACACCGGGGAGCTGTTTTTT.

The V call is TRBV3-1 (or the pseudogene TRBV3-2), the J call TRBJ1-4, with a weak D call TRBD1 (5 bases). The CDR3 runs to 15 residues. Trimming removed 4 bases from V and 6 bases from J, with 15 bases in between. Germline assignment: CDR1 LGHDT and CDR2 YNNKEL (reference sequence). The CDR3 sequence is CASSRGVSFDEKLFF. CDR3 DNA: TGTGCCAGCAGCCGGGGGGTCTCCTTCGATGAAAAACTGTTTTTT.

The chain couples TRBV12-3 or TRBV12-4 to TRBJ2-3; perhaps TRBD1 as D (6 bases). V lost 6 bases and J lost 2, with 9 bases in between. The CDR3 is 13 residues long. The CDR3 DNA follows: TGTGCCAGCAGCAGGGGATTCACAGATACGCAGTATTTT. Its translation: CASSRGFTDTQYF.

V gene TRBV13 combines with J gene TRBJ1-2; 7 bases line up with TRBD1. The V and J ends lost 1 base and 8 bases, in that order; junction bases with no gene match: 10. The CDR3 extends over 15 amino acids. Germline V lookup: CDR1 PRHDT, CDR2 FYEKMQ (reference sequence). The CDR3 DNA sequence: TGTGCCAGCAGCTTAGCCGGGACAGCCTTCCGAGGCTACACCTTC. This encodes CASSLAGTAFRGYTF.

This sequence joins TRBV6-1 and TRBJ2-5; possible D gene TRBD1, 6 bases. Germline V gene data show CDR1 as MNHNS and CDR2 as SASEGT. The CDR3 contains 18 residues. V was cut by 1 base and J by 5 bases, with 23 bases left in between. CDR3 DNA sequence: TGTGCCAGCAGTGAAGTTAAGTTTTTCGGGACAAGTCGTGAGACCCAGTACTTC. The encoded protein is CASSEVKFFGTSRETQYF.

The chain recombines TRBV3-1 (or the pseudogene TRBV3-2) with TRBJ1-2, with 11 bases aligning to TRBD1. The CDR3 loop spans 15 amino acids. V was pared by 3 bases and J by 7 bases, with 7 bases of the junction left unmatched. Germline CDR1 LGHDT, CDR2 YNNKEL (reference sequence). This CDR3 reads CASSHMDRGRSGYTF. CDR3 nucleotides: TGTGCCAGCAGCCACATGGACAGGGGGCGGAGTGGCTACACCTTC.

CDR3 sequence (DNA): TGCGCCAGCAGCCAAGCGAGCGCGAACGCTTTCAATGAGCAGTTCTTC. Translating gives CASSQASANAFNEQFF. The chain is built from TRBV4-1 and TRBJ2-1; the D is unclear. Deletions cut 1 base from V and 6 bases from J, with 16 bases between. Germline V gives CDR1 MGHRA, CDR2 YSYEKL. This CDR3 has 16 amino acids.

The genes are TRBV29-1 and TRBJ2-5; TRBD1 aligns across 7 bases. CDR1 and CDR2 from the germline V gene are SQVTM and ANQGSEA. The CDR3 runs 12 residues. V lost 6 bases to trimming and J lost 5 bases; unmatched junction nucleotides: 6. CDR3 nucleotides: TGCAGCGTCCGGACAGGCGGGGAGACCCAGTACTTC. Amino acid sequence: CSVRTGGETQYF.

The V gene is TRBV6-2 or TRBV6-3, the J gene TRBJ2-7; 7 nucleotides match TRBD1. The CDR3 consists of 16 residues. The V and J ends lost 5 bases and 1 base, in that order; junction bases with no gene match: 11. CDR1 and CDR2 (germline): MNHEY, SVGEGT. The CDR3 spells CASSRELSRGSYEQYF. CDR3 DNA: TGTGCCAGCAGTAGGGAGCTGTCCAGGGGGTCCTACGAGCAGTACTTC.

The chain links TRBV30 to TRBJ2-7; possibly TRBD2 for D (5 bases). From germline, CDR1 is GTSNPN and CDR2 SVGIG (reference sequence). CDR3 length equals 13 residues. V was trimmed by 2 bases and J by 4 bases, leaving 12 bases between them. CDR3 DNA: TGTGCCTGGAGTAAGGGAAGAGGGTACGAGCAGTACTTC. This encodes CAWSKGRGYEQYF.

V is TRBV7-7 and J is TRBJ2-5; 14 bases fit TRBD2. The CDR3 is 18 amino acids. Germline V CDR1 and CDR2: SSHAT, FNYEAQ (reference sequence). The junction had 14 bases not matched to a gene; V was cut back by 6 bases and J by 5 bases. In DNA, the CDR3 is TGTGCCAGCAGTCAAATGGCCGGACTAGCGGGGGGTAGGGAGACCCAGTACTTC. Its protein product is CASSQMAGLAGGRETQYF.

CDR3 bases: TGTGCCAGCAGCCCATTACGGACAGGGAGGAATGAAAAACTGTTTTTT. Residues: CASSPLRTGRNEKLFF. V gene TRBV13 combines with J gene TRBJ1-4, with 8 bases that match TRBD1. This CDR3 region has 16 residues. Per germline, CDR1 PRHDT and CDR2 FYEKMQ (reference sequence). The V gene end was trimmed by 5 bases and the J gene end by 5 bases; junction bases not matched to a gene: 10.

The rearrangement links TRBV14 to TRBJ1-6, with 9 bases that match TRBD1. The CDR3 runs to 13 residues. CDR1 SGHDN and CDR2 FVKESK come from the germline V gene. V lost 4 bases, J lost 10 bases, and 2 bases stayed unmatched. CDR3 protein: CASSRTGESPLHF. Written as DNA, the CDR3 is TGTGCCAGCAGCCGGACAGGGGAGTCACCCCTCCACTTT.

The J gene is TRBJ1-2, the V gene TRBV5-1; D is perhaps TRBD1 (5 bases). There are 16 residues in the CDR3. V lost 0 bases, J lost 9 bases, and 21 bases lay in between. The V gene's germline CDR1 is SGHRS and CDR2 YFSETQ. The CDR3 nucleotides are TGCGCCAGCAGCTTGGCGCTACAGGCCCGAATTGAGAGCTACACCTTC. It is translated as CASSLALQARIESYTF.

The chain carries TRBV2 and TRBJ1-5; no reliable D call. The CDR3 has 14 amino acids. Trimming took off 2 bases at V and 4 bases at J, with 9 bases between the two ends. Germline values: CDR1 SNHLY, CDR2 FYNNEI. The CDR3 nucleotides are TGTGCCAGCAGTGAACTTGGGCCTAATCAGCCCCAGCATTTT. Protein sequence: CASSELGPNQPQHF.